This is a list of T cell receptor beta chains from one sample in a study of T cell repertoires in cytomegalovirus infection. Each CDR3 protein is one row after TCRdb ran MiXCR on the reads. The table records around 260,000 distinct CDR3 sequences, 9.1% of them present only once. Source material: PBMCs. The receptors were gathered from a human donor in good health (CMV status not recorded). Some clones in this sample may be carry-over from other donors' samples. The CDR3 runs from the conserved cysteine through the conserved F or W. D genes are given only for firm matches. The size field is filled for only some rows; it gives once, few, many or a size class.

cdr3_aa cdr3_nt clone_size cdr3_length d_call j_call v_call
CASSKFLAGVNEQYF TGTGCCAGCTCCAAGTTCCTAGCGGGAGTCAACGAGCAGTACTTC many 15 TRBD2 TRBJ2-7 TRBV6-2/TRBV6-3
CASSLQLAGGRGEQFF TGTGCCAGCAGTTTACAACTAGCGGGGGGGCGAGGTGAGCAGTTCTTC few 16 TRBD2 TRBJ2-1 TRBV27
CATSREIGQLNSYEQYF TGTGCCACCAGCAGAGAAATCGGACAGTTAAACTCCTACGAGCAGTACTTC many 17 - TRBJ2-7 TRBV15
CASSLSGGWGEKLFF TGTGCCAGCAGCTTATCAGGGGGCTGGGGGGAAAAACTGTTTTTT many 15 TRBD1 TRBJ1-4 TRBV7-8
CASSPRDSYGYTF TGTGCCAGCAGCCCCAGGGACAGTTATGGCTACACCTTC many 13 TRBD1 TRBJ1-2 TRBV7-2
CSAQDPEKLFF TGCAGTGCTCAAGACCCTGAAAAACTGTTTTTT many 11 - TRBJ1-4 TRBV20-1
CASSPRTAGELFF TGTGCCAGCAGCCCTCGGACAGCCGGGGAGCTGTTTTTT - 13 - TRBJ2-2 TRBV7-2
CASSGVGGNTEAFF TGCGCCAGCAGCGGCGTTGGAGGGAACACTGAAGCTTTCTTT few 14 - TRBJ1-1 TRBV5-1
CASWRRGFQETQYF TGTGCCAGCTGGAGGCGCGGATTCCAAGAGACCCAGTACTTC - 14 - TRBJ2-5 TRBV12-3/TRBV12-4
CASSQVSSGRASEQFF TGTGCCAGCAGCCAAGTTTCTAGCGGGAGGGCCTCTGAGCAGTTCTTC many 16 TRBD2 TRBJ2-1 TRBV3-1
CASSPYRTSYGYTF TGTGCCAGCAGCCCTTACAGAACGAGCTATGGCTACACCTTC - 14 - TRBJ1-2 TRBV14